The subject of this entry is one T cell receptor (beta chain). This entry comes from a study of graft-versus-host responses after intestinal transplantation. This CDR3 has 13 residues. Germline V gives CDR1 PRHDT, CDR2 FYEKMQ (reference sequence). The protocol was immunoSEQ multiplex PCR, while the TCRdb copy is restricted to in-frame clones and leaves out a portion. The data show over 35,000 clones, less than 95% seen once. This receptor was obtained from a human patient who received an intestinal transplant, so some T cells may come from the graft donor. V is TRBV13 and J is TRBJ2-5, with D unclear. The J call may be in error: the DNA end matches TRBJ2-7 better. The material sequenced was PBMCs, taken roughly 300 days after intestinal transplant. The CDR3 DNA is TGTGCCAGCAGCTTAGAAGACCACCACGAGCAGTACTTC. It yields the protein CASSLEDHHEQYF.